A selection of T cell receptor beta chains follows, all from one sample in a study of blood T cells in healthy people across ages. MiXCR, applied by TCRdb to the 5' RACE reads, yields one record per CDR3 protein. The sample carries more than 1.4 million distinct CDR3 sequences, 42% recorded once. The sequenced sample was blood. These receptors were taken from a woman aged 18-30 years in good health. Each CDR3 is given with its conserved first and last residue. The D gene is left open where the match is weak. Some rows have no size entry. The others give once, few or many, or a class for an expanded clone.

clone size: .; J gene: TRBJ2-7; D gene: TRBD2; V gene: TRBV5-1; CDR3 DNA: TGCGCCAGCAGCTTGGCGAAGACTAGCGGGGCCTCCCCGCTCTACGAGCAGTACTTC; CDR3 protein: CASSLAKTSGASPLYEQYF
clone size: .; J gene: TRBJ2-5; D gene: .; V gene: TRBV25-1; CDR3 DNA: TGTACCAGCGGTGCGGGCACCGATCTGCACCGGTACTTC; CDR3 protein: CTSGAGTDLHRYF
clone size: .; J gene: TRBJ2-3; D gene: .; V gene: TRBV20-1; CDR3 DNA: TGCAGTGCCCTTCAGAGGACAGATACGCAGTATTTT; CDR3 protein: CSALQRTDTQYF
clone size: .; J gene: TRBJ2-7; D gene: .; V gene: TRBV12-3/TRBV12-4; CDR3 DNA: TGTGCCAGCACCTATAGCATATACGAGCAGTACTTC; CDR3 protein: CASTYSIYEQYF
clone size: .; J gene: TRBJ2-3; D gene: .; V gene: TRBV10-3; CDR3 DNA: TGTGCCATCAGTGGGGGTTCGCCGGAGGAGTCCACAGATACGCAGTATTTT; CDR3 protein: CAISGGSPEESTDTQYF
clone size: .; J gene: TRBJ2-7; D gene: TRBD2; V gene: TRBV28; CDR3 DNA: TGTGCCAGCAGTTTAGGGCTACTAGCGGACCCTTTTCCGCAGTACTTC; CDR3 protein: CASSLGLLADPFPQYF
clone size: .; J gene: TRBJ1-5; D gene: .; V gene: TRBV20-1; CDR3 DNA: TGCAGTGCTAGATCCGTTATGGACAGCAAGCAGCCCCAGCATTTT; CDR3 protein: CSARSVMDSKQPQHF
clone size: .; J gene: TRBJ2-5; D gene: TRBD2; V gene: TRBV12-3/TRBV12-4; CDR3 DNA: TGTGCCAGCACCCTAGGGGCTAGCGGGAGTGTAACCCAGTACTTC; CDR3 protein: CASTLGASGSVTQYF
clone size: few; J gene: TRBJ2-1; D gene: TRBD2; V gene: TRBV15; CDR3 DNA: TGTGCCACCAGCATCTCACTAGCGGGAGCACGAAATGAGCAGTTCTTC; CDR3 protein: CATSISLAGARNEQFF
clone size: .; J gene: TRBJ2-7; D gene: TRBD1; V gene: TRBV24-1; CDR3 DNA: TGTGCCACCAGTTCAGGGGGCGCAAAGAAATACAATGAGCAGTACTTC; CDR3 protein: CATSSGGAKKYNEQYF
clone size: once; J gene: TRBJ1-5; D gene: .; V gene: TRBV5-1; CDR3 DNA: TGCGCCAGCAGCGAAACAGGGTTTAGCAATCAGCCCCAGCATTTT; CDR3 protein: CASSETGFSNQPQHF
clone size: .; J gene: TRBJ1-1; D gene: .; V gene: TRBV5-1; CDR3 DNA: TGCGCCAGCAGGGGAGACGGTTACACTGAAGCTTTCTTT; CDR3 protein: CASRGDGYTEAFF
clone size: few; J gene: TRBJ2-3; D gene: .; V gene: TRBV10-3; CDR3 DNA: TGTGCCATCAGTGAGTCGGGGGACCCGACAGATACGCAGTATTTT; CDR3 protein: CAISESGDPTDTQYF
clone size: .; J gene: TRBJ2-1; D gene: .; V gene: TRBV2; CDR3 DNA: TGTGCCAGCAGTGAAAACCAGTACAATGAGCAGTTCTTC; CDR3 protein: CASSENQYNEQFF
clone size: .; J gene: TRBJ2-3; D gene: .; V gene: TRBV27; CDR3 DNA: TGTGCCAGCAGTTTCGGGGCGCCTCGGAGCACAGATACGCAGTATTTT; CDR3 protein: CASSFGAPRSTDTQYF
clone size: .; J gene: TRBJ2-7; D gene: TRBD2; V gene: TRBV11-2; CDR3 DNA: TGTGCCAGCAGCTCCCGAATGACTAGCGGGGGTTTTTACGAGCAGTACTTC; CDR3 protein: CASSSRMTSGGFYEQYF
clone size: .; J gene: TRBJ1-2; D gene: TRBD1; V gene: TRBV29-1; CDR3 DNA: TGCAGCGTGCCCGGACAGGCGAGCGTTGGCTACACCTTC; CDR3 protein: CSVPGQASVGYTF
clone size: .; J gene: TRBJ2-7; D gene: .; V gene: TRBV2; CDR3 DNA: TGTGCCAGTATGCGGGGTTACGAGCAGTACTTC; CDR3 protein: CASMRGYEQYF
clone size: few; J gene: TRBJ2-4; D gene: .; V gene: TRBV5-1; CDR3 DNA: TGCGCCAGCAGCTTGGAGGCAGGGAAAGCCAAAAACATTCAGTACTTC; CDR3 protein: CASSLEAGKAKNIQYF
clone size: .; J gene: TRBJ2-3; D gene: .; V gene: TRBV12-3/TRBV12-4; CDR3 DNA: TGTGCCAGCAGGGGGGACTCTAGCACAGATACGCAGTATTTT; CDR3 protein: CASRGDSSTDTQYF
clone size: .; J gene: TRBJ2-1; D gene: .; V gene: TRBV14; CDR3 DNA: TGTGCCAGCAGCTCGAGGAAGACCTACAATGAGCAGTTCTTC; CDR3 protein: CASSSRKTYNEQFF
clone size: few; J gene: TRBJ2-1; D gene: TRBD2; V gene: TRBV2; CDR3 DNA: TGTGCCAGCAGGGTGACTAGCGGGATAAAGCAGTTCTTC; CDR3 protein: CASRVTSGIKQFF
clone size: .; J gene: TRBJ2-7; D gene: .; V gene: TRBV2; CDR3 DNA: TGTGCCAGCAGACTCGCCCAGACTGCGCAGTACTTC; CDR3 protein: CASRLAQTAQYF
clone size: few; J gene: TRBJ2-1; D gene: .; V gene: TRBV5-1; CDR3 DNA: TGCGCCAGCAGCTTGGAGGGGTTTGAAGGCAATGAGCAGTTCTTC; CDR3 protein: CASSLEGFEGNEQFF
clone size: .; J gene: TRBJ2-3; D gene: .; V gene: TRBV4-2; CDR3 DNA: TGTGCCAGCAGCCAAGCCTCTTTTGCTGGCACAGATACGCAGTATTTT; CDR3 protein: CASSQASFAGTDTQYF
clone size: .; J gene: TRBJ1-5; D gene: TRBD1; V gene: TRBV20-1; CDR3 DNA: TGCAGTGCTAGAGACCCGGACAGGGGGGATGGTCCCCAGCATTTT; CDR3 protein: CSARDPDRGDGPQHF
clone size: .; J gene: TRBJ1-4; D gene: TRBD1; V gene: TRBV6-5; CDR3 DNA: TGTGCCAGCGGACGGGACAGGGAAGAAAAACTGTTTTTT; CDR3 protein: CASGRDREEKLFF
clone size: .; J gene: TRBJ2-1; D gene: TRBD2; V gene: TRBV20-1; CDR3 DNA: TGCAGTGCTAGTCCGACTAGCGGGGGCTACAATGAGCAGTTCTTC; CDR3 protein: CSASPTSGGYNEQFF
clone size: .; J gene: TRBJ1-3; D gene: .; V gene: TRBV9; CDR3 DNA: TGTGCCAGCAGCCCGCGTCCGGGGTCTGGAAACACCATATATTTT; CDR3 protein: CASSPRPGSGNTIYF
clone size: .; J gene: TRBJ2-7; D gene: .; V gene: TRBV2; CDR3 DNA: TGTGCCAGCAGTGAAGTCTACTCCTACGAGCAGTACTTC; CDR3 protein: CASSEVYSYEQYF
clone size: .; J gene: TRBJ2-3; D gene: TRBD1; V gene: TRBV12-3/TRBV12-4; CDR3 DNA: TGTGCCAGCAACCCAATTGGGACAGGGGCAGATACGCAGTATTTT; CDR3 protein: CASNPIGTGADTQYF
clone size: .; J gene: TRBJ2-1; D gene: TRBD2; V gene: TRBV15; CDR3 DNA: TGTGCCACCAGCGGTCGTGCGGGAGCCCCCTACAATGAGCAGTTCTTC; CDR3 protein: CATSGRAGAPYNEQFF
clone size: .; J gene: TRBJ1-6; D gene: .; V gene: TRBV7-8; CDR3 DNA: TGTGCCAGCAGCCAGACTGGGCCTGGGTCACCCCTCCACTTT; CDR3 protein: CASSQTGPGSPLHF
clone size: few; J gene: TRBJ1-1; D gene: TRBD1; V gene: TRBV5-1; CDR3 DNA: TGCGCCAGCAGCCCCACACCGGACAGGGACCCTTCTGAAGCTTTCTTT; CDR3 protein: CASSPTPDRDPSEAFF
clone size: .; J gene: TRBJ2-1; D gene: .; V gene: TRBV6-2/TRBV6-3; CDR3 DNA: TGTGCCAGCAGTTGGAGCGACACCCAAGAGACCCAGTTCTTC; CDR3 protein: CASSWSDTQETQFF
clone size: once; J gene: TRBJ2-1; D gene: .; V gene: TRBV6-1; CDR3 DNA: TGTGCCAGCTGGGGGGGCCAGAGCTCCTACAATGAGCAGTTCTTC; CDR3 protein: CASWGGQSSYNEQFF
clone size: few; J gene: TRBJ1-1; D gene: .; V gene: TRBV20-1; CDR3 DNA: TGCAGTGCTAGAGATCACGAAGGCTTAAGTAGCACTGAAGCTTTCTTT; CDR3 protein: CSARDHEGLSSTEAFF
clone size: .; J gene: TRBJ1-1; D gene: .; V gene: TRBV7-2; CDR3 DNA: TGTGCCAGCAGCCCTTTCGGGAGTCACGACACTGAGGCTTTCTTT; CDR3 protein: CASSPFGSHDTEAFF
clone size: .; J gene: TRBJ1-3; D gene: .; V gene: TRBV6-1; CDR3 DNA: TGTGCCAGCAGATTCGCCCGGGAAACTGGAAACACCATATATTTT; CDR3 protein: CASRFARETGNTIYF
clone size: .; J gene: TRBJ1-1; D gene: TRBD1; V gene: TRBV5-1; CDR3 DNA: TGCGCCAGCAGCCCCGGGACAGGGGGCATGAACACTGAAGCTTTCTTT; CDR3 protein: CASSPGTGGMNTEAFF
clone size: few; J gene: TRBJ2-7; D gene: TRBD1; V gene: TRBV29-1; CDR3 DNA: TGCAGCGCCCGGACAGGTTTTGGCGAGCAGTACTTC; CDR3 protein: CSARTGFGEQYF